This T cell receptor beta chain originates from a study of blood T cells in healthy people across ages. On the study more broadly: Roughly one uniquely barcoded beta molecule per two T cells was captured. Overall study findings and caveats: PBMCs left unsorted prevented a conclusive naive versus antigen-experienced comparison. The study regarded diversity estimates from one million T cells as underestimates.

On this clonotype: What it recognizes is unknown.

Primers used in a second PCR of roughly 6 to 11 cycles were a sample-barcoded 5' primer and a J-beta primer mix. Every molecule of cDNA carried a tag from a template-switch adaptor with 12 random nucleotides. TCRdb passed the 5' RACE reads through MiXCR, listing each CDR3 protein once. The data show 850,000 to 1,300,000 distinct CDR3 sequences, with 35% to 55% seen just once and approximately 19% held by the top ten. Germline CDR1 and CDR2: MNHNS and SASEGT. CDR3 length: 14 amino acids. V lost 9 bases, J lost 3 bases, and 10 bases stayed unmatched. This chain links TRBV6-1 with TRBJ1-2; TRBD1 aligns across 7 bases. Sequencing was performed on blood. This TCR was sampled from a woman aged 60-75 years in good health. The CDR3 coding sequence is TGTGCCAGGAAACGGGACAGTCCTGACTATGGCTACACCTTC. It specifies CARKRDSPDYGYTF.